Below, 7 T cell receptor beta chains from the same sample are listed, as sequenced in a study of blood T cell repertoires in COVID-19. The assay was immunoSEQ multiplex PCR, and TCRdb's table has in-frame clones only and misses some. Here the sample spans some 340,000 clones, 85% being singletons. Material: peripheral blood. These receptors were taken from a woman younger than 35 with acute or convalescent COVID-19.

V and J are TRBV11-2 and TRBJ2-7; 15 nucleotides align to TRBD2. CDR3 length equals 17 residues. The V segment lost 5 bases and the J segment 1 base; nucleotides outside the gene matches: 6. Germline CDR1 reads SGHAT; CDR2 reads FQNNGV. The CDR3 sequence is CASSPRTSGRGSYEQYF. As DNA, the CDR3 is TGTGCCAGCAGCCCCCGGACTAGCGGGAGGGGTTCCTACGAGCAGTACTTC.

CDR3 loop: CSVEGLAGGYEQYF. CDR3 bases: TGCAGCGTTGAGGGACTAGCGGGAGGCTACGAGCAGTACTTC. The gene calls are TRBV29-1 and TRBJ2-7; 15 positions agree with TRBD2. The CDR3 extends over 14 amino acids. V was clipped by 3 bases and J by 3 bases; unmatched bases: 0. Germline assignment: CDR1 SQVTM and CDR2 ANQGSEA.

This sequence joins TRBV27 and TRBJ1-5; D remains unclear. Between the trimmed V and J ends, which lost 0 bases and 3 bases, there was a span of 6 bases. This CDR3 is 14 amino acids long. Germline CDR1 reads MNHEY; CDR2 reads SMNVEV (reference sequence). The CDR3 bases are TGTGCCAGCAGTTTATCCGGGAACAATCAGCCCCAGCATTTT. Translated: CASSLSGNNQPQHF.

The chain carries TRBV7-9 and TRBJ1-3; D is unclear. V lost 3 bases and J 0 bases, leaving 9 bases between the germline ends. Per the germline V gene, CDR1 is SEHNR and CDR2 is FQNEAQ (reference sequence). This CDR3 is built from 15 residues. The CDR3 loop reads CASSLGGSSGNTIYF. DNA for the CDR3: TGTGCCAGCAGCTTGGGCGGGAGCTCTGGAAACACCATATATTTT.

Points on this clone: The sample has other DNA sequences that encode this CDR3 too. J is TRBJ1-1 and V is TRBV6-5; D might be TRBD1 (6 bases). The CDR3 has 12 amino acids. V lost 5 bases and J lost 8, with 12 bases in between. The germline gives CDR1 MNHEY, CDR2 SVGAGI. The CDR3 sequence is CASSLRQAEAFF. CDR3 nucleotides: TGTGCCAGCAGTCTACGACAGGCGGAAGCTTTCTTT.

The genes are TRBV6-5 and TRBJ2-3; TRBD1 might be the D (5 bases). Between the trimmed V and J ends, which lost 4 bases and 1 base, there was a span of 9 bases. The CDR3 extends over 14 amino acids. Germline V gene lookup returns CDR1 MNHEY and CDR2 SVGAGI. CDR3 sequence (DNA): TGTGCCAGCAGTTTCATACAGGGCACAGATACGCAGTATTTT. Translation gives CASSFIQGTDTQYF.

The V call is TRBV5-1, the J call TRBJ2-3; the match to TRBD1 covers 11 bases. Unmatched junction bases numbered 10, after V lost 4 bases and J lost 9 bases. The CDR3 has 15 amino acids. The germline V gene has CDR1 SGHRS and CDR2 YFSETQ. The CDR3 DNA reads TGCGCCAGCAGCGGAACAGGGGACAGGGGGGGAACGCAGTATTTT. Amino acids: CASSGTGDRGGTQYF.